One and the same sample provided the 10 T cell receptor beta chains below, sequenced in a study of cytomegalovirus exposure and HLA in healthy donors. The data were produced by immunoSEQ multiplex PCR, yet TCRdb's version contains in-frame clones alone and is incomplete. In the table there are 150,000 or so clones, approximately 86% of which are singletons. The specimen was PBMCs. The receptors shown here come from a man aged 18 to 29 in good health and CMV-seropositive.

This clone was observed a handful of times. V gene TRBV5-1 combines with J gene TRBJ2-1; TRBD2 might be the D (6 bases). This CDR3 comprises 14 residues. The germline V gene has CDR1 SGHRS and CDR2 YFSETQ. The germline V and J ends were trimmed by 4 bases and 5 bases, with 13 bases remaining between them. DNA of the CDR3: TGCGCCAGCAGCCCCGTCGGGGGTCACAATGAGCAGTTCTTC. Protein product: CASSPVGGHNEQFF.

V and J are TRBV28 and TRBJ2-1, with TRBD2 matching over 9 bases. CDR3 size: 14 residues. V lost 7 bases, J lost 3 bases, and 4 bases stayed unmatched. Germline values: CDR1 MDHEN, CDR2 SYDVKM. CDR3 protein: CASKAGGYYNEQFF. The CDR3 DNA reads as TGTGCCAGCAAGGCGGGAGGGTACTACAATGAGCAGTTCTTC. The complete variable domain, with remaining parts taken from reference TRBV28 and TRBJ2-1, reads DVKVTQSSRYLVKRTGEKVFLECVQDMDHENMFWYRQDPGLGLRLIYFSYDVKMKEKGDIPEGYSVSREKKERFSLILESASTNQTSMYLCASKAGGYYNEQFFGPGTRLTVL.

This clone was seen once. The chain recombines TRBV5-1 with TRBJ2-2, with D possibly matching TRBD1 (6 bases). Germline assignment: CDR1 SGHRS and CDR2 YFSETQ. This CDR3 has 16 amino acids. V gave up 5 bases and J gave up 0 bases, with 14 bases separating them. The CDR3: CASRLGQIANTGELFF. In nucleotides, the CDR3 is TGCGCCAGCAGGCTCGGACAGATCGCGAACACCGGGGAGCTGTTTTTT.

CDR3 coding DNA: TGCAGCGTCGCGGGCGGCACGGGACAGTCGGCGAACACCGGGGAGCTGTTTTTT. Translation: CSVAGGTGQSANTGELFF. The J gene is TRBJ2-2, the V gene TRBV29-1, with TRBD1 matching over 7 bases. V trimming: 6 bases; J trimming: 0 bases; junction bases outside the gene matches: 16. Germline V gene sequence: CDR1 SQVTM, CDR2 ANQGSEA. This CDR3 comprises 18 residues.

This CDR3 is CASSQVSTRNYEQYF. The DNA of the CDR3 is TGCGCCAGCAGCCAAGTTAGCACTAGGAACTACGAGCAGTACTTC. The J gene is TRBJ2-7, the V gene TRBV4-1, with D possibly matching TRBD2 (5 bases). V was shortened by 1 base and J by 3 bases, with 13 bases between the two germline ends. This CDR3 is 15 amino acids long. The germline V gene has CDR1 MGHRA and CDR2 YSYEKL.

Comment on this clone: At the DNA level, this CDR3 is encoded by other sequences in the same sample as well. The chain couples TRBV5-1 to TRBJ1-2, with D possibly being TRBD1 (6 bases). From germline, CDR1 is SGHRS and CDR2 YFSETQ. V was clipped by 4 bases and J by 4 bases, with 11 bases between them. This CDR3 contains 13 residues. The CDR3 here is CASSPTGLYGYTF. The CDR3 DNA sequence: TGCGCCAGCAGCCCGACAGGCCTCTATGGCTACACCTTC.

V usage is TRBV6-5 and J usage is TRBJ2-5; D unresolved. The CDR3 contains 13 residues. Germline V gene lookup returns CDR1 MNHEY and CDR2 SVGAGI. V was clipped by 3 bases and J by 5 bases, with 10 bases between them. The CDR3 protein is CASSYRGWETQYF. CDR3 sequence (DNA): TGTGCCAGCAGTTATCGTGGCTGGGAGACCCAGTACTTC.

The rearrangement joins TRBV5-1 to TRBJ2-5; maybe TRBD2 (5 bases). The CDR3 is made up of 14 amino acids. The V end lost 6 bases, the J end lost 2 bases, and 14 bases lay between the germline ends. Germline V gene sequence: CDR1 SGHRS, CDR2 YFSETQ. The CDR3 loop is CASTPGSTQETQYF. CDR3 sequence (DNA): TGCGCCAGCACCCCGGGATCCACACAAGAGACCCAGTACTTC.

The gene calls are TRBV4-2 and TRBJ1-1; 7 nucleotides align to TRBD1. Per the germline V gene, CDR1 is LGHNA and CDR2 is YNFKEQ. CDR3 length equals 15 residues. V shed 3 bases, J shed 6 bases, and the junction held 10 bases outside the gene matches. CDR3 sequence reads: CASSQDLGGASEAFF. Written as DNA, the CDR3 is TGTGCCAGCAGCCAGGACCTAGGGGGCGCCTCTGAAGCTTTCTTT.

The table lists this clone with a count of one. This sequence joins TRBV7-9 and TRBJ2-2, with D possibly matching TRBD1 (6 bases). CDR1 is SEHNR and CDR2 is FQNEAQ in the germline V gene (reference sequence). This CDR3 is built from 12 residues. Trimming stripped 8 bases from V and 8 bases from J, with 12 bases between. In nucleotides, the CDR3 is TGTGCCAGCGCGTGGGGGCAGGGGGAGCTGTTTTTT. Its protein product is CASAWGQGELFF.